This T cell receptor beta chain is drawn from a study of radiotherapy plus CTLA-4 blockade in lung cancer. Study at large: Objective response was observed in about 19% of patients, and disease control in less than 35%.

Sequencing was performed with immunoSEQ multiplex PCR; in TCRdb, only in-frame clones are kept and a portion is missing. The sample consists of 50,000 to 65,000 clones, 70% to 85% of them appearing once. Whole-study findings and limits: In blood, after radiotherapy plus ipilimumab, tumor-derived TCR clones expanded. According to reports, early shifts in blood T cell clones, alongside interferon-beta, forecast response most accurately.

Enrolled patients, whose metastatic non-small-cell lung cancer was chemo-refractory, received focal radiation plus CTLA-4 blockade with ipilimumab. V was cut by 3 bases and J by 9 bases, with 17 bases left in between. The CDR3 totals 13 residues. Germline loops: CDR1 SQVTM, CDR2 ANQGSEA. A word on this clone: Its antigen is still unknown.

The sequence came from a human donor with non-small cell lung cancer who had a partial response to radiotherapy plus ipilimumab. The gene calls are TRBV29-1 and TRBJ1-1; tentative D call: TRBD1 (5 bases). The source was peripheral blood, collected from a patient treated with radiotherapy plus ipilimumab. The CDR3 loop reads CSVDGLTTAQAFF. The CDR3 nucleotides read TGCAGCGTTGATGGCCTCACGACAGCACAAGCTTTCTTT.